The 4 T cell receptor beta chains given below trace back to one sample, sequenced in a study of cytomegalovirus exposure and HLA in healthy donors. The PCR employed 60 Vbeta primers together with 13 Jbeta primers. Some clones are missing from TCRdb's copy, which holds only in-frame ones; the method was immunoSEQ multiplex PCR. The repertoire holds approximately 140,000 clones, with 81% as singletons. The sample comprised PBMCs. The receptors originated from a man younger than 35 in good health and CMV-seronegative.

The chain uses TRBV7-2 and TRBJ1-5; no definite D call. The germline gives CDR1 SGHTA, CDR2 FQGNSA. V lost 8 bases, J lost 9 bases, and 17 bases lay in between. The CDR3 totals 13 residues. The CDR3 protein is CASAAQSFSPQHF. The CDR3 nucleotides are TGTGCCAGCGCCGCACAGTCATTTTCGCCCCAGCATTTT. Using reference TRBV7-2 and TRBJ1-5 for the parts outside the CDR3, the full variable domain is GAGVSQSPSNKVTEKGKDVELRCDPISGHTALYWYRQSLGQGLEFLIYFQGNSAPDKSGLPSDRFSAERTGGSVSTLTIQRTQQEDSAVYLCASAAQSFSPQHFGDGTRLSIL.

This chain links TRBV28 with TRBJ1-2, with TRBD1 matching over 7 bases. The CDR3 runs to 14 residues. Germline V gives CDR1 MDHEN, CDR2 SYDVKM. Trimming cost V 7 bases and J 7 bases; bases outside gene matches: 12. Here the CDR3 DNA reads TGTGCCAGCAAAGGCTTAAGGGGGCCTGTTGGCTACACCTTC. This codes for CASKGLRGPVGYTF.

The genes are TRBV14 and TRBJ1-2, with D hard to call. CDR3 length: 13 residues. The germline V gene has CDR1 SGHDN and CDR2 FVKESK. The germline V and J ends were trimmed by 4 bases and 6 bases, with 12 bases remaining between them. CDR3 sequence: CASSLRTADGYTF. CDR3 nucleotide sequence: TGTGCCAGCAGCCTACGGACTGCGGATGGCTACACCTTC.

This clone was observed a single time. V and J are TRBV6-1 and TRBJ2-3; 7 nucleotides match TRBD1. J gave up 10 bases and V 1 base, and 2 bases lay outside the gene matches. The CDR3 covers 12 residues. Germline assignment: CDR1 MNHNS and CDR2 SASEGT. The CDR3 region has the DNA TGTGCCAGCAGTGAAGACAGGGGCTCGCAGTATTTT. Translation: CASSEDRGSQYF.